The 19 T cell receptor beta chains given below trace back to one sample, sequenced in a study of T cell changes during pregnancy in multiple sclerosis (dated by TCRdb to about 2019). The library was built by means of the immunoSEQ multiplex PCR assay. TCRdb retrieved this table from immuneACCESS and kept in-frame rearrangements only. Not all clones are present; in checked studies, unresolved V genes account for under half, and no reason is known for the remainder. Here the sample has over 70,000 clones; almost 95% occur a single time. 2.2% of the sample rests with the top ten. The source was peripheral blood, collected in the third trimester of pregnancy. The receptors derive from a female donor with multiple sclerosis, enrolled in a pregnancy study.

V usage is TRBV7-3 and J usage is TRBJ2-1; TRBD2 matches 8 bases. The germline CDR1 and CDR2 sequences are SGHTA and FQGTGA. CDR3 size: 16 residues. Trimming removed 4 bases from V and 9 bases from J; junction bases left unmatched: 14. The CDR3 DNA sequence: TGTGCCAGCAGCTCCATTGGACGGGAGGGAGAAACTGAGCAGTTCTTC. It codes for CASSSIGREGETEQFF.

Written as DNA, the CDR3 is TGTGCCAGCAGCCCCAGACAGGGCCCGTTCGCGAACACCGGGGAGCTGTTTTTT. This sequence encodes CASSPRQGPFANTGELFF. The V call is TRBV7-3, the J call TRBJ2-2, with 7 bases matching TRBD1. The germline gives CDR1 SGHTA, CDR2 FQGTGA. The CDR3 length is 18 residues. The trim removed 5 bases at V and 0 bases at J, leaving 12 bases unmatched.

As DNA, the CDR3 is TGTGCCATCAGTGAGTCTAGAGCTAATAGCAATCAGCCCCAGCATTTT. This encodes CAISESRANSNQPQHF. The gene calls are TRBV10-3 and TRBJ1-5; D not certain. Germline values: CDR1 ENHRY, CDR2 SYGVKD. The V end lost 0 bases, the J end lost 0 bases, and 9 bases lay between the germline ends. The CDR3 loop spans 16 amino acids.

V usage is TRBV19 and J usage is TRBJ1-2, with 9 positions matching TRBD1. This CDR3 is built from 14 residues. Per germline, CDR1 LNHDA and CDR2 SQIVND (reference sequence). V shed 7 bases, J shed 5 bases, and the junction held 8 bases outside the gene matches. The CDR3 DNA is TGTGCCAGTATCCCGGGACAGGGAACTTATGGCTACACCTTC. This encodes CASIPGQGTYGYTF.

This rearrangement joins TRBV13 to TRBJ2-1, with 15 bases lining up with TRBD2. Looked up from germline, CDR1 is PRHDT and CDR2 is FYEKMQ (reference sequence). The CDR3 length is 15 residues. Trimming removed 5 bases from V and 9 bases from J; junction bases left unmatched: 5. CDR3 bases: TGTGCCAGCAGCCTTCGGACTAGCGGGAGGGTTGAGCAGTTCTTC. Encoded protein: CASSLRTSGRVEQFF.

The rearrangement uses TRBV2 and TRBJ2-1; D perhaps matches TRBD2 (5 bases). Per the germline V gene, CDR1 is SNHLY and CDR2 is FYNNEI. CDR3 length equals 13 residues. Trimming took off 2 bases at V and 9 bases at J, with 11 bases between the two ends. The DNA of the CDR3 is TGTGCCAGCAGTGAAACCCGGGATGGTGAGCAGTTCTTC. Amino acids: CASSETRDGEQFF.

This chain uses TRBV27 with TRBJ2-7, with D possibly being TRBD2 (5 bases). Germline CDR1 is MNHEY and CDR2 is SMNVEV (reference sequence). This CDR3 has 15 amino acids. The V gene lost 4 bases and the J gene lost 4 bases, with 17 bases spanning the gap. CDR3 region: CASSWEFSRLYEQYF. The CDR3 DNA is TGTGCCAGCAGTTGGGAGTTTTCTAGGTTATACGAGCAGTACTTC.

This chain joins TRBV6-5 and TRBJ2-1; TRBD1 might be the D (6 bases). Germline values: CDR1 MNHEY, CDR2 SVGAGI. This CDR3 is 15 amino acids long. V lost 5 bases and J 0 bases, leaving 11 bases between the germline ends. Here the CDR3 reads CASSKGESSYNEQFF. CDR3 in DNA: TGTGCCAGCAGTAAGGGGGAGAGCTCCTACAATGAGCAGTTCTTC.

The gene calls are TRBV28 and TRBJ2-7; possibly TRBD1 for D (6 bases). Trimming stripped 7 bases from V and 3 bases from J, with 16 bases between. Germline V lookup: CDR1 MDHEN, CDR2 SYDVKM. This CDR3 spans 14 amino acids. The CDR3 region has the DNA TGTGCCAGCAATACTGAGACAGGCCACTACGAGCAGTACTTC. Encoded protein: CASNTETGHYEQYF.

As DNA, the CDR3 is TGTGCCAGCAGCCCGACCGGAGGCACAGATACGCAGTATTTT. Protein product: CASSPTGGTDTQYF. This chain joins TRBV7-3 and TRBJ2-3; no firm D call. Germline V gives CDR1 SGHTA, CDR2 FQGTGA. The CDR3 is 14 residues long. The germline V and J ends were trimmed by 5 bases and 1 base, with 10 bases remaining between them. Combining the CDR3 with reference TRBV7-3 and TRBJ2-3 gives the whole variable domain GAGVSQTPSNKVTEKGKYVELRCDPISGHTALYWYRQSLGQGPEFLIYFQGTGAADDSGLPNDRFFAVRPEGSVSTLKIQRTERGDSAVYLCASSPTGGTDTQYFGPGTRLTVL.

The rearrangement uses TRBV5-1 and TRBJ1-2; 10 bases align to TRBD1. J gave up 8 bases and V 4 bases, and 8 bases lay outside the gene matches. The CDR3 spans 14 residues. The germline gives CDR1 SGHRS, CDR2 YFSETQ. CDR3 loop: CASSPVGQGIGYTF. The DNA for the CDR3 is TGCGCCAGCAGCCCGGTGGGACAGGGGATCGGCTACACCTTC.

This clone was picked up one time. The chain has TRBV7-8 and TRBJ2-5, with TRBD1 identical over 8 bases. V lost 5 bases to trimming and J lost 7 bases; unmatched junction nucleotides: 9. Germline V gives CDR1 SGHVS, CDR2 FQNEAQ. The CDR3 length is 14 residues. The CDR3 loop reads CASSPGGTAGTQYF. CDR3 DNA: TGTGCCAGCAGCCCAGGGGGCACAGCGGGGACCCAGTACTTC.

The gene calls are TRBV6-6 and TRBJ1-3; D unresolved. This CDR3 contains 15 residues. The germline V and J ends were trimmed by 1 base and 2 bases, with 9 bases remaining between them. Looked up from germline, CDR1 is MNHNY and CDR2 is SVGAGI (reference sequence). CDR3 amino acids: CASSYWGAPGNTIYF. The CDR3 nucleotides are TGTGCCAGCAGTTACTGGGGAGCACCTGGAAACACCATATATTTT.

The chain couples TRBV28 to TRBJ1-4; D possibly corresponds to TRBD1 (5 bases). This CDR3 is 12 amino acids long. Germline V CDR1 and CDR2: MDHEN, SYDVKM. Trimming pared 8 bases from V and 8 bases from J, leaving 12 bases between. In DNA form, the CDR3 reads TGTGCCAGCGGTACAGGAGAGGAAAAACTGTTTTTT. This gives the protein CASGTGEEKLFF.

The CDR3 region is CASSRGQGSYNEQFF. The CDR3 DNA reads as TGTGCCAGCAGCCGGGGACAGGGCTCCTACAATGAGCAGTTCTTC. The chain has TRBV6-1 and TRBJ2-1; TRBD1 agrees at 9 bases. V shed 6 bases and J 0 bases; nucleotides not matched to a gene: 3. The CDR3 covers 15 residues. Germline-derived CDR1 and CDR2 are MNHNS and SASEGT.

The CDR3 nucleotides are TGTGCCAGCAGTGTCCGGGACAGGAACACTGAAGCTTTCTTT. It specifies CASSVRDRNTEAFF. The chain links TRBV6-1 to TRBJ1-1; 7 bases are a match to TRBD1. Germline lookup yields CDR1 MNHNS and CDR2 SASEGT. CDR3 length equals 14 residues. V lost 4 bases and J lost 1; bases outside the gene matches: 3.

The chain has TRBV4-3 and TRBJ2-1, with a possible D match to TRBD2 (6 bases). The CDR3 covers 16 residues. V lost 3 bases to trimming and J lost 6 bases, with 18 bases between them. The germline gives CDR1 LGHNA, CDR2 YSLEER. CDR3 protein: CASSHVRLDRINEQFF. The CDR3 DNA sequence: TGCGCCAGCAGCCACGTCAGACTAGATAGAATCAATGAGCAGTTCTTC.

This CDR3 reads CSVEKTTGGLEKLFF. The CDR3 DNA reads as TGCAGCGTTGAAAAAACGACAGGGGGGTTGGAAAAACTGTTTTTT. The V call is TRBV29-1, the J call TRBJ1-4, with TRBD1 matching over 9 bases. CDR3 length: 15 residues. Germline CDR1 reads SQVTM; CDR2 reads ANQGSEA. V lost 2 bases, J lost 8 bases, and 9 bases stayed unmatched.

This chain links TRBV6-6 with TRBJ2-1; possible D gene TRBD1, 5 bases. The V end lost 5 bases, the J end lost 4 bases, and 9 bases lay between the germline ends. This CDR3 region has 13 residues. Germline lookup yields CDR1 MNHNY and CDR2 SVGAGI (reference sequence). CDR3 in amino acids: CASSDRYYNEQFF. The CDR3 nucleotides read TGTGCCAGCAGTGACAGATATTACAATGAGCAGTTCTTC.